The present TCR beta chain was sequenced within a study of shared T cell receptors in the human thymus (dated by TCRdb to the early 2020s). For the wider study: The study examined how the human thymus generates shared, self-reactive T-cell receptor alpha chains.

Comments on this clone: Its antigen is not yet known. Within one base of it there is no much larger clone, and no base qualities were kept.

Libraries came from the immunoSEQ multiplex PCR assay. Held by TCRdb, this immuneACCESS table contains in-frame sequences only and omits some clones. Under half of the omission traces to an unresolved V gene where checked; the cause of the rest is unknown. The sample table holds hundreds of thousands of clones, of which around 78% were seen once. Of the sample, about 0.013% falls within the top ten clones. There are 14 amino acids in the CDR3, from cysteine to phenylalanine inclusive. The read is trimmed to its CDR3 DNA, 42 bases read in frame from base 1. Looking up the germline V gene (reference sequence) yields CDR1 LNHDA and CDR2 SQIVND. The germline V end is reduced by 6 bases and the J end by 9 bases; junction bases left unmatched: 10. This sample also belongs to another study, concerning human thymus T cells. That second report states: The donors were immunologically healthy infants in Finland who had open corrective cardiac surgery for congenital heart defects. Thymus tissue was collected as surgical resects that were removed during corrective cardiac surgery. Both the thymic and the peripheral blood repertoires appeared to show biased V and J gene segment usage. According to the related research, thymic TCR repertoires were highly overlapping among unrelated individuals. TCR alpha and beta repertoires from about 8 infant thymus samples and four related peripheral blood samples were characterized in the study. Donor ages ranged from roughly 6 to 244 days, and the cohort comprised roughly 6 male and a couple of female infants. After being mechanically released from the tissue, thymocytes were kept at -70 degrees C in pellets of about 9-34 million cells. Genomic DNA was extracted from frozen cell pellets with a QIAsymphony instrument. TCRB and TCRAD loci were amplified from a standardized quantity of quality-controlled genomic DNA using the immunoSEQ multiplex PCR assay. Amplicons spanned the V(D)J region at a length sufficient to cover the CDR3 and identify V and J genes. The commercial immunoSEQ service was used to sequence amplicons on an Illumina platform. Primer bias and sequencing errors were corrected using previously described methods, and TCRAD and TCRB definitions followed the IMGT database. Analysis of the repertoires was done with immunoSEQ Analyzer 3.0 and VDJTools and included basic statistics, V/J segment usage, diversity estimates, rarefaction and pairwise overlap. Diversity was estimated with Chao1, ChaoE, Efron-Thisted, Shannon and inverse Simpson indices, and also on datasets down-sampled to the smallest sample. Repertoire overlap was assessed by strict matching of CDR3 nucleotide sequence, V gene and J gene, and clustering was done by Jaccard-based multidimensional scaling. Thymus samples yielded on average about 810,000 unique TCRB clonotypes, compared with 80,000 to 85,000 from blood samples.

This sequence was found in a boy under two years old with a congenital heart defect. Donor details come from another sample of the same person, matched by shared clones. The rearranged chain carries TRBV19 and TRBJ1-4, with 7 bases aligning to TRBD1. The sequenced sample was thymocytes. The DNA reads TGTGCCAGTAGCAACAGGGGTCAGGGACAAAAACTGTTTTTT. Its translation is CASSNRGQGQKLFF.